The clone carrying this TCR beta chain turned up a few times. This entry comes from a study of response to subunit inactivated influenza vaccine. TCRdb re-called the RT-PCR reads with MiXCR, one entry per CDR3 protein. The sample yields roughly 650,000 distinct CDR3 sequences, 15% to 17% seen once. This CDR3 spans 16 amino acids. Per the germline V gene, CDR1 is SGHVS and CDR2 is FNYEAQ. J lost 0 bases, V lost 2 bases, and 4 bases had no gene match. Material: PBMCs from blood, obtained about 13 days after vaccination. The chain combines TRBV7-6 with TRBJ2-3; TRBD1 matches 8 bases. The sequence came from a man aged 50 to 60 who received an inactivated influenza vaccine. The chain's CDR3 is CASSLTTGVSTDTQYF. DNA for the CDR3: TGTGCCAGCAGCTTAACGACAGGGGTTAGCACAGATACGCAGTATTTT.